Presented here are 10 T cell receptor beta chains from one specimen sequenced in a study of molecular identifiers for immune sequencing clone quantification. TCRdb independently ran MiXCR on the PCR reads; one entry per CDR3 protein. Of some 580,000 distinct CDR3 sequences in the sample, approximately 24% were seen once. Sequenced input: naive CD8+ T cells from blood, with Jurkat cell RNA spiked in. Indicated subset: FACS-sorted CD8+CD4-CCR7+CD45RA+ naive T cells. The source of these receptors is a human donor in good health. Some libraries in this study had Jurkat cell RNA spiked in.

This clonotype has at least ten counts. The chain couples TRBV4-3 to TRBJ2-7; 7 bases agree with TRBD1. Germline CDR1 is LGHNA and CDR2 is YSLEER. CDR3 length: 16 residues. V lost 0 bases to trimming and J lost 2 bases; unmatched junction nucleotides: 7. In nucleotides, the CDR3 is TGCGCCAGCAGCCAAGATTGGCGACAGGGACCCTACGAGCAGTACTTC. Translation gives CASSQDWRQGPYEQYF.

This clonotype has a count of ten or more. The chain has TRBV5-1 and TRBJ2-3; D is perhaps TRBD1 (5 bases). The V end lost 0 bases, the J end lost 2 bases, and 22 bases lay between the germline ends. CDR3 size: 19 residues. Germline assignment: CDR1 SGHRS and CDR2 YFSETQ. CDR3 loop: CASSLGQARVSPHTDTQYF. The CDR3 coding sequence is TGCGCCAGCAGCTTGGGACAAGCCAGGGTTTCCCCACACACAGATACGCAGTATTTT.

This chain connects TRBV11-2 to TRBJ2-7; D possibly corresponds to TRBD1 (6 bases). Germline lookup yields CDR1 SGHAT and CDR2 FQNNGV. The CDR3 spans 14 residues. V was trimmed by 3 bases and J by 7 bases, leaving 16 bases between them. The CDR3 sequence is CASSFYVGAGEQYF. CDR3 DNA sequence: TGTGCCAGCAGCTTTTACGTGGGGGCCGGGGAGCAGTACTTC.

The table lists this clonotype with many counts. This chain uses TRBV7-9 with TRBJ2-2; 10 bases agree with TRBD2. The germline V gene has CDR1 SEHNR and CDR2 FQNEAQ (reference sequence). J lost 6 bases, V lost 4 bases, and 11 bases had no gene match. This CDR3 spans 17 amino acids. In DNA form, the CDR3 reads TGTGCCAGCAGCTCGCGGTCAGCGGGGGGGATCTCCGGGGAGCTGTTTTTT. It translates to CASSSRSAGGISGELFF.

This clonotype was seen a few times. The J gene is TRBJ2-5, the V gene TRBV7-9, with D perhaps matching TRBD2 (6 bases). CDR3 length equals 14 residues. CDR1 SEHNR and CDR2 FQNEAQ come from the germline V gene (reference sequence). V was pared by 2 bases and J by 5 bases, with 12 bases between. CDR3 region: CASSLSAGWETQYF. DNA of the CDR3: TGTGCCAGCAGCTTATCTGCGGGATGGGAGACCCAGTACTTC.

Only one count was recorded for this clonotype. Being one base from a much bigger clone, this may be a read error. The V gene is TRBV6-1, the J gene TRBJ2-7; D gene unclear. V was trimmed by 3 bases and J by 3 bases, leaving 6 bases between them. The CDR3 is made up of 12 amino acids. CDR1 MNHNS and CDR2 SASEGT come from the germline V gene. For the CDR3, the DNA is TGTGCCAGCAGTGACCCCTACTACGAGCAGTACTTC. The encoded protein is CASSDPYYEQYF.

The chain employs TRBV7-9 and TRBJ2-3, with 9 bases identical to TRBD2. This CDR3 has 20 amino acids. CDR1 SEHNR and CDR2 FQNEAQ come from the germline V gene (reference sequence). V was pared by 1 base and J by 3 bases, with 17 bases of the junction left unmatched. CDR3: CASSLVKGWASGAPTDTQYF. The DNA of the CDR3 is TGTGCCAGCAGCTTAGTGAAAGGTTGGGCTAGCGGGGCGCCGACAGATACGCAGTATTTT.

This chain uses TRBV7-2 with TRBJ2-3; D call uncertain. With 8 bases removed from V and 5 bases from J, the gap between germline ends came to 14 bases. Germline V gene sequence: CDR1 SGHTA, CDR2 FQGNSA. This CDR3 region has 13 residues. CDR3 amino acids: CASCPTSGDTQYF. CDR3 nucleotide sequence: TGTGCCAGCTGCCCAACATCCGGAGATACGCAGTATTTT.

A few counts support this clonotype. Just one base apart from a much larger clone, this may be a read error. The gene calls are TRBV15 and TRBJ2-1; D remains unclear. This CDR3 is built from 12 residues. CDR1 and CDR2 (germline): LNHNV, YYDKDF (reference sequence). DNA for the CDR3: TGTGTCACCAGCAGAGATTCGGGTCCGAAGGTCTTC. This translates into CVTSRDSGPKVF.

The chain has TRBV4-1 and TRBJ2-7; 7 positions match TRBD1. Germline CDR1 is MGHRA and CDR2 is YSYEKL. CDR3 size: 15 residues. Trimming took 3 bases from V and 0 from J; bases not matched to a gene: 5. The CDR3 sequence is CASSQSQGPSYEQYF. In DNA, the CDR3 is TGCGCCAGCAGCCAGTCACAGGGGCCCTCCTACGAGCAGTACTTC.